This note documents a single T cell receptor (beta chain) sequence. Its recognized antigen is unknown. Base qualities are not at hand, and no much larger clone is one base apart. A single peripheral blood draw of about 120 mL on average was collected from each donor into heparinised tubes. A BD FACSAria II and a panel including CD45RO, CCR7, CD25, CD127, CD95 and CD27 were used to sort naive, central memory, regulatory and stem cell-like memory CD4+ T cells. Every sorted population had a purity above 95%. PBMCs were separated immediately by Lymphoprep density gradient centrifugation and were stained directly, without being cultured. To minimize batch effects, samples were stained and sorted in pairs, one healthy donor with one patient per experiment. The data were obtained in a study of beta chain features in type 1 diabetes (dated by TCRdb to 2016 to 2018). About the full investigation: Mean age, gender distribution, total cell number and subset yield did not differ between patients and healthy donors. In the study, recently diagnosed type 1 diabetes patients and matched healthy donors were compared on the TCRB repertoires of their sorted circulating CD4+ T cell subsets. A total of about 100,000,000 sorted cells were examined across all samples, and RNA yield correlated strongly with the number of cells per subset. Whereas all 30 or so donors provided naive and central memory subsets, regulatory and stem cell-like memory subsets were isolated from just 8 patients and about 8 healthy donors.

The entire amount of isolated RNA was reverse transcribed using the High Capacity cDNA Reverse Transcription Kit, so the sequenced TCRB transcripts were expressed ones. Deep immunoSEQ sequencing was applied to naive, central memory and regulatory T cell samples, giving an average of about 3.6 million total reads per sample. Sorted cells were lysed in RLT buffer, and RNA was extracted using DNase-treated RNeasy Micro or Mini kits according to cell number. To prevent cross-contamination, each cell subset was processed individually, whereas patient and healthy donor samples were processed jointly. The immunoSEQ multiplex PCR was used to amplify TCRB sequences from cDNA, yielding 87-bp fragments that span the CDR3 region. The amplicons were sequenced using the Illumina HiSeq platform. Concerning the study's data processing: PCR bias was computationally corrected using synthetic template baselines, reads within Hamming distance 2 were collapsed, and singletons that could not be merged were discarded. By aligning reads against IMGT, V, D and J genes, CDR3 length, and insertions or deletions at six rearrangement sites were assigned. Within each subset, clonotype counts were normalized to sorted cell number, and only after that were true diversity and Gini coefficients computed with the tcR R package. The overlap coefficient, calculated on TCRB nucleotide sequences, was used to measure repertoire sharing. TCRdb obtained this table from immuneACCESS and retained in-frame rearrangements with V and J assigned. These tables miss some clones; where compared with another copy, unresolved V genes account for less than half of the shortfall, and the remainder is unexplained. V and J calls and clone size are copied from that table; D and trimming were computed from the DNA. A total of over 150,000 clones appear in this sample, approximately 13% of them only once. Of the sample, 0.62% falls within the top ten clones.

CDR1 and CDR2 are read off the germline V gene as SGHDT and YYEEEE. Deletion took 0 bases off V and 4 bases off J, with a span of 5 bases between the germline ends. The CDR3 runs 13 amino acids, cysteine and phenylalanine included. CDR3 DNA only is kept here, 39 bases in frame from base 1. The paper as a whole reports these results and caveats: Naive, central memory and regulatory TCRB repertoires appeared to be more alike among patients than among healthy donors. Patients with type 1 diabetes made fewer insertions and deleted more nucleotides at VDJ recombination sites, implying thymic rearrangement abnormalities. Because the HLA sub-analyses included only small numbers of individuals, any influence of HLA type on TCRB rearrangement was left unresolved. Because cDNA rather than genomic DNA was sequenced, highly expressing activated cells could have been over-represented, although no difference in activation and CD3 levels was found between groups. A moderate but significant shortening of TCRB CDR3 length was observed in type 1 diabetes patients in all four CD4+ subsets. Shorter templates might have been favored by PCR, but patient and control samples were amplified and corrected together, so both groups would have been affected equally by any skew.

The TCR sequence derives from a woman under 30 in good health. The chain couples TRBV5-6 to TRBJ1-3, with the D gene not clear enough to name. The specimen sequenced was central memory CD4+ T cells from blood. The CDR3: CASSLDMGNTIYF. The nucleotide sequence reads TGTGCCAGCAGCTTGGATATGGGAAACACCATATATTTT.